Listed here is a single TCR beta chain. The entry originates in a study of T cell changes during pregnancy in multiple sclerosis. CDR1 is SGHTA, CDR2 FQGNSA, per germline. The CDR3 covers 15 residues. Deletions cut 6 bases from V and 0 bases from J, with 11 bases between. TCRdb's table, derived via immunoSEQ multiplex PCR, lists solely in-frame clones and lacks some. This table holds 35,000 to 45,000 clones, about 90% found once. The rearrangement links TRBV7-2 to TRBJ2-2; unclear D gene. The sample was CD4+ T cells from peripheral blood mononuclear cells, taken after pregnancy. The sequence derives from a female donor in good health, enrolled as a control in a pregnancy study. CDR3: CASSPRRTNTGELFF. As DNA, the CDR3 is TGTGCCAGCAGTCCGCGCAGGACGAACACCGGGGAGCTGTTTTTT. Full variable domain (remainder filled in from reference TRBV7-2 and TRBJ2-2): GAGVSQSPSNKVTEKGKDVELRCDPISGHTALYWYRQSLGQGLEFLIYFQGNSAPDKSGLPSDRFSAERTGGSVSTLTIQRTQQEDSAVYLCASSPRRTNTGELFFGEGSRLTVL.